The 8 T cell receptor beta chains in this list originate from one sample, sequenced in a study of beta chain features in type 1 diabetes. General study findings and limits: Type 1 diabetes patients showed a moderate but significant shortening of TCRB CDR3s in all four CD4+ subsets.

Expressed TCRB transcripts were sequenced, since all the RNA that had been isolated was reverse transcribed. Libraries were prepared by immunoSEQ multiplex PCR; TCRdb keeps only in-frame clonotypes and omits some of them. The sample has 640,000 or so clones; about an eighth are singletons. These receptors' targets are unknown. Sample: naive CD4+ T cells from blood. These TCRs come from a man aged 18 to 29 with type 1 diabetes.

This clone has only a few counts. Other DNA sequences in the same sample also yield this CDR3. This chain joins TRBV6-1 and TRBJ2-7; 7 nucleotides line up with TRBD1. The J segment lost 3 bases and the V segment lost 8 bases, leaving 1 base of the junction unmatched. Germline CDR1 and CDR2: MNHNS and SASEGT. This CDR3 region has 11 residues. CDR3 DNA: TGTGCCAGCCGGGACAGCTACGAGCAGTACTTC. It specifies CASRDSYEQYF.

Written as DNA, the CDR3 is TGTGCCAGCAGTTACGCCGCAGGGGGTAATCAGCCCCAGCATTTT. This sequence encodes CASSYAAGGNQPQHF. This chain connects TRBV6-6 to TRBJ1-5; TRBD1 matches at 7 bases. Germline V CDR1 and CDR2: MNHNY, SVGAGI (reference sequence). V shed 2 bases, J shed 4 bases, and the junction held 5 bases outside the gene matches. There are 15 residues in the CDR3.

V and J are TRBV29-1 and TRBJ2-5; the match to TRBD1 covers 7 bases. This CDR3 is 13 amino acids long. Germline V gene lookup returns CDR1 SQVTM and CDR2 ANQGSEA. V lost 6 bases to trimming and J lost 2 bases; unmatched junction nucleotides: 6. The chain's CDR3 is CSVVPGQQETQYF. CDR3 sequence (DNA): TGCAGCGTCGTTCCGGGACAGCAAGAGACCCAGTACTTC.

A few counts support this clone. The chain links TRBV13 to TRBJ2-3, with TRBD2 identical over 7 bases. The CDR3 is 14 residues long. With 4 bases clipped from V and 3 bases from J, the junction kept 4 bases outside the gene matches. Looked up from germline, CDR1 is PRHDT and CDR2 is FYEKMQ (reference sequence). The CDR3 spells CASSYGLDTDTQYF. In nucleotides, the CDR3 is TGTGCCAGCAGCTACGGACTAGATACAGATACGCAGTATTTT.

A few counts support this clone. The V gene is TRBV5-6, the J gene TRBJ2-1; TRBD1 agrees at 7 bases. The J segment lost 6 bases and the V segment lost 8 bases, leaving 11 bases of the junction unmatched. The CDR3 is 14 amino acids. Germline lookup yields CDR1 SGHDT and CDR2 YYEEEE. CDR3: CASLPAGDSNEQFF. DNA of the CDR3: TGTGCCAGTCTCCCCGCTGGGGACAGCAATGAGCAGTTCTTC.

For this clone: This sample includes further DNA sequences coding for the same CDR3. The gene calls are TRBV6-5 and TRBJ1-2, with TRBD1 matching 7 bases. Germline V CDR1 and CDR2: MNHEY, SVGAGI. V trimming: 5 bases; J trimming: 5 bases; junction bases outside the gene matches: 2. The CDR3 is 12 residues long. The chain's CDR3 is CASSPQGYGYTF. As DNA, the CDR3 is TGTGCCAGCAGTCCACAGGGGTATGGCTACACCTTC.

Only a few counts were recorded for this clone. The V gene is TRBV15, the J gene TRBJ1-5; D uncertain. Trimming removed 6 bases from V and 6 bases from J, with 12 bases in between. CDR3 length: 13 amino acids. Germline V lookup: CDR1 LNHNV, CDR2 YYDKDF (reference sequence). Here the CDR3 DNA reads TGTGCCACCAGTCTGGTGCCGGGTCAGCCCCAGCATTTT. Its protein product is CATSLVPGQPQHF.

This clone was counted between two and nine times. CDR3 coding DNA: TGTGCCAGCAGCTTGGCCAGCTACAATGAGCAGTTCTTC. It yields the protein CASSLASYNEQFF. The gene calls are TRBV5-6 and TRBJ2-1; no clear D gene. The germline gives CDR1 SGHDT, CDR2 YYEEEE. Between the trimmed V and J ends, which lost 0 bases and 3 bases, there was a span of 4 bases. The CDR3 contains 13 residues. Complete variable domain (other parts from reference TRBV5-6 and TRBJ2-1): DAGVTQSPTHLIKTRGQQVTLRCSPKSGHDTVSWYQQALGQGPQFIFQYYEEEERQRGNFPDRFSGHQFPNYSSELNVNALLLGDSALYLCASSLASYNEQFFGPGTRLTVL.